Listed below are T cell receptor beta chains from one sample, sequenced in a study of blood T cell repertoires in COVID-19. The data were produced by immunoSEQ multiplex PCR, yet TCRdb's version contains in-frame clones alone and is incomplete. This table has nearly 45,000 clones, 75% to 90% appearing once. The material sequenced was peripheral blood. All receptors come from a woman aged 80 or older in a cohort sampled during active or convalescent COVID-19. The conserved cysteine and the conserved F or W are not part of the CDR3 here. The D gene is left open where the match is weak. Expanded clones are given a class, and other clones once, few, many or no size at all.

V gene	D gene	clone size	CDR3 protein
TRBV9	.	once	ASSVGGLMETQY
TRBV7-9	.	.	ASSQTVSRSTI
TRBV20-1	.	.	RGQKTDTQY
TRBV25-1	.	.	ASSDDRGAGETQY
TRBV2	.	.	ASILQGHYEQY
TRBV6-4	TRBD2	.	ASSRDSGGAFNEQF
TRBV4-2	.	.	ASSHRDTQY
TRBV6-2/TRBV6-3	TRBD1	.	ASSRWTGAKTQETQY
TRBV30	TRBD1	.	AWSPGQGWRTEAF
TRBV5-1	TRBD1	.	ASSSAATGGEQY
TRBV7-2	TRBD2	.	ASSKTSGGGRETQY
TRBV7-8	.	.	ASSPRRVSNQPQH
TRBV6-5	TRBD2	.	ASSWGGAYNEQF
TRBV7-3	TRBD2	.	ASRKSGGPYEQY
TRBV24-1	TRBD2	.	ATSATSGAGETQY
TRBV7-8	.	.	ASSSLQASYEQY
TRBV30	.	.	AWSVLRDTEAF
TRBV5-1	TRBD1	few	ASRPGTGGRNQPQH
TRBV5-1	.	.	ASSFGTLNTGELF
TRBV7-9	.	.	ASSPQDYGYT
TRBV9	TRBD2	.	ASSILAGEGTDTQY
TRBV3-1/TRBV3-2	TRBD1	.	ASSPGRDRIYSNQPQH
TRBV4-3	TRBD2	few	ASSQGTSGSLSTDTQY
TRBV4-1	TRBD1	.	ASSQDAGGRSGELF
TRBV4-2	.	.	ASSQGAGASYNEQF
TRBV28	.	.	ASSSLVQF